This T cell receptor beta chain was recovered during a study of CD8+ T cells in alopecia areata. It was cDNA, reverse transcribed from extracted RNA, that served as the sequencing template. Produced via immunoSEQ multiplex PCR; TCRdb's table is partial and in-frame only. The sample carries about 150,000 clones, roughly 60% recorded once. This CDR3 spans 14 amino acids. Trimming took off 7 bases at V and 8 bases at J, with 21 bases between the two ends. Germline loops: CDR1 SGHRS, CDR2 YFSETQ. Investigators sorted PBMCs to obtain both CD4+ and CD8+ T cells. With regard to this clone: No antigen is known for it.

Study-level points and caveats: Lesional tissue from the scalp (especially in alopecia totalis/universalis) showed higher clonality than normal scalp.

The gene calls are TRBV5-1 and TRBJ1-2; the D gene is possibly TRBD1 (5 bases). This TCR was recovered from a human donor in good health. Sequenced: CD4+ T cells sorted from blood. This CDR3 is CASDLEGTGVGYTF. CDR3 bases: TGCGCCAGCGACCTAGAAGGGACCGGTGTGGGCTACACCTTC.